The 25 T cell receptor beta chains listed next were all sequenced from one sample in a study of OX40 agonist ivuxolimab in advanced cancers. Libraries were prepared by immunoSEQ multiplex PCR; TCRdb keeps only in-frame clonotypes and omits some of them. The sample lists tens of thousands of clones, approximately 87% occurring once. This material consisted of CD4+ or CD8+ T cells sorted from blood, taken in a trial of the OX40 agonist ivuxolimab. Receptor source: an adult with an advanced solid tumor such as melanoma, head and neck, liver or kidney cancer.

The chain links TRBV6-6 to TRBJ1-2; no clear D. Trimming removed 7 bases from V and 8 bases from J, with 14 bases in between. The germline V gene encodes CDR1 MNHNY and CDR2 SVGAGI (reference sequence). This CDR3 comprises 12 residues. CDR3 region: CASTRVPSGYTF. For the CDR3, the DNA is TGTGCCAGCACCCGGGTCCCCTCGGGCTACACCTTC.

The chain carries TRBV10-1 and TRBJ2-3, with D maybe TRBD2 (6 bases). This CDR3 spans 13 amino acids. Trimming removed 6 bases from V and 1 base from J, with 8 bases in between. The germline CDR1 and CDR2 sequences are WNHNN and SYGVQD (reference sequence). The CDR3 DNA is TGCGCCAGCAGCCCGGGGGGCACAGATACGCAGTATTTT. As protein: CASSPGGTDTQYF.

The chain recombines TRBV5-3 with TRBJ2-4; no clear D gene. TRBV5-3 falls under the ORF class, with uncertain function. Trimming cost V 4 bases and J 0 bases, with 14 bases left between them. The CDR3 runs to 16 residues. CDR3 bases: TGTGCCAGAAGCGGGCCCCAGGAGCTAGCCAAAAACATTCAGTACTTC. Protein sequence: CARSGPQELAKNIQYF.

J is TRBJ1-1 and V is TRBV5-6; D ambiguous. The V end was cut by 1 base, the J end by 11 bases, with 12 bases between. This CDR3 has 12 amino acids. Per germline, CDR1 SGHDT and CDR2 YYEEEE. The CDR3 loop reads CASSLTGLGAFF. The CDR3 DNA reads as TGTGCCAGCAGCTTGACGGGTCTGGGGGCTTTCTTT.

V is TRBV18 and J is TRBJ1-5, with 7 bases fitting TRBD1. The CDR3 has 15 amino acids. V was pared by 3 bases and J by 5 bases, with 7 bases of the junction left unmatched. Per germline, CDR1 KGHSH and CDR2 LQKENI. This chain's CDR3 is CASSPETGMDQPQHF. The DNA for the CDR3 is TGTGCCAGCTCACCCGAGACAGGGATGGATCAGCCCCAGCATTTT.

Turning to this clone: This sample includes further DNA sequences coding for the same CDR3. J is TRBJ2-2 and V is TRBV5-6; weak D call: TRBD2 (7 bases). With 0 bases removed from V and 2 bases from J, the gap between germline ends came to 11 bases. CDR1 is SGHDT and CDR2 is YYEEEE in the germline V gene. The CDR3 spans 16 residues. CDR3 sequence reads: CASSLGGGLNTGELFF. CDR3 sequence (DNA): TGTGCCAGCAGCTTGGGGGGGGGCCTTAACACCGGGGAGCTGTTTTTT.

The chain recombines TRBV5-1 with TRBJ1-2; TRBD1 matches 7 bases. V dropped 3 bases and J dropped 7; count of bases not matched to a gene: 9. CDR1 SGHRS and CDR2 YFSETQ come from the germline V gene. The CDR3 sequence is 14 residues long. The CDR3 DNA follows: TGCGCCAGCAGCTACGGACAGGAAGGTAGTGGCTACACCTTC. Encoded protein: CASSYGQEGSGYTF.

The rearrangement uses TRBV5-1 and TRBJ1-1; maybe TRBD1 (6 bases). The CDR3 covers 15 residues. V lost 0 bases and J 0 bases, leaving 9 bases between the germline ends. Germline loops: CDR1 SGHRS, CDR2 YFSETQ. This chain's CDR3 is CASSLGQVMNTEAFF. DNA of the CDR3: TGCGCCAGCAGCTTGGGACAGGTTATGAACACTGAAGCTTTCTTT.

The rearrangement uses TRBV7-3 and TRBJ2-3, with TRBD2 identical over 7 bases. CDR3 size: 17 residues. Trimming at V came to 5 bases and at J to 5 bases, leaving 16 bases not matched to a gene. CDR1 and CDR2 (germline): SGHTA, FQGTGA. The CDR3 is CASSKKVLAEGKDTQYF. CDR3 nucleotide sequence: TGTGCCAGCAGCAAAAAGGTCCTAGCGGAGGGGAAAGATACGCAGTATTTT.

The rearrangement joins TRBV9 to TRBJ2-1, with 10 bases identical to TRBD1. CDR1 is SGDLS, CDR2 YYNGEE, per germline. Trimming at V came to 4 bases and at J to 15 bases, leaving 7 bases not matched to a gene. The CDR3 has 12 amino acids. In nucleotides, the CDR3 is TGTGCCAGCAGCCTCGGGACAGGGGATACGTTCTTC. It codes for CASSLGTGDTFF.

This chain links TRBV5-1 with TRBJ2-2, with D unresolved. Germline CDR1 and CDR2: SGHRS and YFSETQ. The CDR3 runs 13 residues. The V end lost 0 bases, the J end lost 3 bases, and 3 bases lay between the germline ends. The DNA of the CDR3 is TGCGCCAGCAGCTTGGCGGACACCGGGGAGCTGTTTTTT. As protein: CASSLADTGELFF. Full variable domain (remainder filled in from reference TRBV5-1 and TRBJ2-2): KAGVTQTPRYLIKTRGQQVTLSCSPISGHRSVSWYQQTPGQGLQFLFEYFSETQRNKGNFPGRFSGRQFSNSRSEMNVSTLELGDSALYLCASSLADTGELFFGEGSRLTVL.

The chain carries TRBV7-2 and TRBJ1-1, with 9 bases matching TRBD1. CDR1 SGHTA and CDR2 FQGNSA come from the germline V gene. This CDR3 contains 15 residues. J gave up 5 bases and V 5 bases, and 9 bases lay outside the gene matches. The CDR3 DNA reads TGTGCCAGCAGCCCAAACGGACAGGGGAGGACTGAAGCTTTCTTT. Translating gives CASSPNGQGRTEAFF.

This chain uses TRBV11-2 with TRBJ1-2; 7 bases are a match to TRBD1. The J segment lost 3 bases and the V segment lost 4 bases, leaving 8 bases of the junction unmatched. This CDR3 contains 15 residues. Germline-derived CDR1 and CDR2 are SGHAT and FQNNGV. The CDR3 spells CASSSGQWGYYGYTF. CDR3 in DNA: TGTGCCAGCAGCTCGGGACAGTGGGGCTACTATGGCTACACCTTC.

V usage is TRBV4-3 and J usage is TRBJ2-7, with 13 bases lining up with TRBD2. The germline CDR1 and CDR2 sequences are LGHNA and YSLEER. This CDR3 comprises 16 residues. With V trimmed by 1 base and J by 2 bases, 2 bases remained unmatched. The CDR3 here is CASSQGTSGGPYEQYF. As DNA, the CDR3 is TGCGCCAGCAGCCAAGGGACTAGCGGGGGCCCCTACGAGCAGTACTTC.

This sequence joins TRBV6-5 and TRBJ1-2, with D possibly TRBD1 on 6 matching bases. The V end was cut by 6 bases, the J end by 6 bases, with 11 bases between. This CDR3 region has 12 residues. Germline lookup yields CDR1 MNHEY and CDR2 SVGAGI. The CDR3 DNA is TGTGCCAGCAGAGGCCAGGGGAATGGCTACACCTTC. Amino acids: CASRGQGNGYTF.

This rearrangement joins TRBV11-2 to TRBJ1-1; D ambiguous. V lost 2 bases, J lost 0 bases, and 10 bases lay in between. The CDR3 loop spans 15 amino acids. Germline CDR1 and CDR2: SGHAT and FQNNGV. In DNA, the CDR3 is TGTGCCAGCAGCTTACGTCCCGGTATGAACACTGAAGCTTTCTTT. Translation: CASSLRPGMNTEAFF.

The sample holds many counts of this clone. The chain recombines TRBV2 with TRBJ1-5; possibly TRBD1 for D (6 bases). This CDR3 has 14 amino acids. CDR1 SNHLY and CDR2 FYNNEI come from the germline V gene. V dropped 7 bases and J dropped 10 bases, with 20 bases sitting between them. The CDR3 DNA reads TGTGCCAGCAACCTCCAGGGGCCTCCGGGTCCCCAGCATTTT. Amino acid sequence: CASNLQGPPGPQHF.

J is TRBJ1-2 and V is TRBV13; the D is unclear. This CDR3 comprises 15 residues. Germline CDR1 is PRHDT and CDR2 is FYEKMQ (reference sequence). Between the trimmed V and J ends, which lost 6 bases and 0 bases, there was a span of 14 bases. CDR3 region: CASSRLGLTNYGYTF. The CDR3 nucleotides read TGTGCCAGCAGTAGATTGGGCCTTACTAACTATGGCTACACCTTC.

This clone has more than one count but fewer than ten. The genes are TRBV5-1 and TRBJ1-1; D is ambiguous. V dropped 5 bases and J dropped 3 bases, with 14 bases sitting between them. Germline CDR1 is SGHRS and CDR2 is YFSETQ. The CDR3 is 14 amino acids. CDR3 in amino acids: CASSFGRKDTEAFF. CDR3 DNA sequence: TGCGCCAGCAGTTTTGGTAGAAAGGACACTGAAGCTTTCTTT.

This chain connects TRBV7-2 to TRBJ1-3; possibly TRBD1 for D (6 bases). V lost 5 bases, J lost 2 bases, and 10 bases lay in between. The CDR3 spans 14 residues. Looked up from germline, CDR1 is SGHTA and CDR2 is FQGNSA. The CDR3 coding sequence is TGTGCCAGCAGCACCGGACAGCCTGGAAACACCATATATTTT. Translated, it gives CASSTGQPGNTIYF.

The chain is built from TRBV5-1 and TRBJ1-2, with D possibly TRBD1 on 6 matching bases. With 6 bases removed from V and 6 bases from J, the gap between germline ends came to 15 bases. This CDR3 is 13 amino acids long. Looked up from germline, CDR1 is SGHRS and CDR2 is YFSETQ. The CDR3 DNA reads TGCGCCAGCACCAGAGGGTCAGGGGATGGCTACACCTTC. This sequence encodes CASTRGSGDGYTF.

J is TRBJ2-3 and V is TRBV4-3; possible D gene TRBD2, 7 bases. The V end was cut by 2 bases, the J end by 0 bases, with 12 bases between. The CDR3 contains 16 residues. Germline V gene data show CDR1 as LGHNA and CDR2 as YSLEER. This chain's CDR3 is CASSQLAGASTDTQYF. CDR3 DNA: TGCGCCAGCAGCCAATTGGCGGGGGCTAGCACAGATACGCAGTATTTT.

The rearrangement links TRBV5-1 to TRBJ2-6; D is undetermined. Germline V CDR1 and CDR2: SGHRS, YFSETQ. With 4 bases removed from V and 2 bases from J, the gap between germline ends came to 13 bases. This CDR3 has 16 amino acids. The CDR3 bases are TGCGCCAGCAGCCAGGTGGCCTCCGCTGGGGCCAACGTCCTGACTTTC. Its protein is CASSQVASAGANVLTF.

As regards this clone: An end of the junction does not agree with germline; a read error may underlie this. The V call is TRBV6-5, the J call TRBJ2-3; no reliable D call. The length of the CDR3 is 14 residues. Looked up from germline, CDR1 is MNHEY and CDR2 is SVGAGI. DNA of the CDR3: TGTGCCAGCAGTAACTCCCTCCTCACAGATACGCAGTATTTT. It encodes CASSNSLLTDTQYF.

In DNA form, the CDR3 reads TGTGCCAGCTCACCACTCCTTCAGGGAGAGGATGGCTACACCTTC. This sequence encodes CASSPLLQGEDGYTF. This sequence joins TRBV18 and TRBJ1-2; D perhaps matches TRBD1 (5 bases). The CDR3 sequence is 15 residues long. V lost 1 base to trimming and J lost 6 bases, with 15 bases between them. Germline V lookup: CDR1 KGHSH, CDR2 LQKENI.